A single sample gave rise to the 8 T cell receptor beta chains below, sequenced in a study of technical replicates of blood from four donors. Clones were sequenced by immunoSEQ multiplex PCR, and TCRdb holds only the in-frame ones, with some missing. The table includes 62,000 or so clones, about 87% detected once. The sequencing sample was made of PBMCs. The receptors here all came from a human donor in good health. Some clones in this sample may be carry-over from other donors' samples.

This clone was found a few times. The chain links TRBV15 to TRBJ2-1, with D perhaps matching TRBD2 (7 bases). V lost 4 bases, J lost 8 bases, and 21 bases lay in between. The CDR3 has 16 residues. Germline CDR1 LNHNV, CDR2 YYDKDF (reference sequence). DNA of the CDR3: TGTGCCACCAGCAATCCAGGCGGGGGCCGTTACCATGAGCAGTTCTTC. Protein product: CATSNPGGGRYHEQFF. The variable domain in full, with the rest retrieved from reference TRBV15 and TRBJ2-1, is DAMVIQNPRYQVTQFGKPVTLSCSQTLNHNVMYWYQQKSSQAPKLLFHYYDKDFNNEADTPDNFQSRRPNTSFCFLDIRSPGLGDTAMYLCATSNPGGGRYHEQFFGPGTRLTVL.

The V and J genes are TRBV20-1 and TRBJ1-2; D call uncertain. The CDR3 sequence is 11 residues long. Trimming left V 5 bases short and J 5 bases short, with 9 bases between. CDR1 DFQATT and CDR2 SNEGSKA come from the germline V gene (reference sequence). CDR3 loop: CSADLGYGYTF. CDR3 coding DNA: TGCAGTGCTGACCTCGGGTATGGCTACACCTTC.

J is TRBJ2-1 and V is TRBV7-3; 11 nucleotides match TRBD2. This CDR3 is built from 17 residues. CDR1 and CDR2 from the germline V gene are SGHTA and FQGTGA. V was pared by 1 base and J by 6 bases, with 8 bases of the junction left unmatched. The CDR3 DNA reads as TGTGCCAGCAGCTTAATCGCACCTGGACTAGCGGGCAATGAGCAGTTCTTC. Amino acid sequence: CASSLIAPGLAGNEQFF. Complete variable domain (other parts from reference TRBV7-3 and TRBJ2-1): GAGVSQTPSNKVTEKGKYVELRCDPISGHTALYWYRQSLGQGPEFLIYFQGTGAADDSGLPNDRFFAVRPEGSVSTLKIQRTERGDSAVYLCASSLIAPGLAGNEQFFGPGTRLTVL.

The V and J genes are TRBV5-1 and TRBJ1-4; D is perhaps TRBD1 (5 bases). There are 14 residues in the CDR3. The ends were cut back, 0 bases at V and 7 bases at J, with 10 bases in the middle. Germline V lookup: CDR1 SGHRS, CDR2 YFSETQ. Written as DNA, the CDR3 is TGCGCCAGCAGCTTGGGAATAGGGGCTGAAAAACTGTTTTTT. It yields the protein CASSLGIGAEKLFF.

This chain links TRBV7-3 with TRBJ2-1; the match to TRBD2 covers 7 bases. This CDR3 is 13 amino acids long. CDR1 is SGHTA and CDR2 is FQGTGA in the germline V gene. V gave up 1 base and J gave up 10 bases; unmatched junction bases: 4. For the CDR3, the DNA is TGTGCCAGCAGCTTAATTCCAGCGGGAGAGCAGTTCTTC. As protein: CASSLIPAGEQFF.

The chain uses TRBV6-5 and TRBJ2-3; possibly TRBD1 for D (6 bases). The V gene's germline CDR1 is MNHEY and CDR2 SVGAGI. The V end was cut by 4 bases, the J end by 5 bases, with 13 bases between. There are 14 residues in the CDR3. CDR3 region: CASSWDMLRDTQYF. In nucleotides, the CDR3 is TGTGCCAGCAGTTGGGACATGCTGCGAGATACGCAGTATTTT.

CDR3 bases: TGTGCCATCAGTGACGGGACAGGGTTGTTTAACCCCCTCCACTTT. Its translation: CAISDGTGLFNPLHF. V is TRBV10-3 and J is TRBJ1-6; 9 bases align to TRBD1. V lost 3 bases, J lost 13 bases, and 10 bases stayed unmatched. Germline V gene data show CDR1 as ENHRY and CDR2 as SYGVKD. This CDR3 has 15 residues.

The rearrangement uses TRBV5-6 and TRBJ2-5; D is undetermined. The ends were cut back, 4 bases at V and 3 bases at J, with 13 bases in the middle. The germline gives CDR1 SGHDT, CDR2 YYEEEE. The CDR3 loop spans 14 amino acids. CDR3 in amino acids: CASSPGWSKETQYF. The CDR3 bases are TGTGCCAGCAGCCCCGGTTGGAGTAAAGAGACCCAGTACTTC.